This passage covers 5 T cell receptor beta chains from one sample sequenced in a study of T cell responses to AZD1222 COVID-19 vaccine. Only in-frame clones appear in the TCRdb table, and some are missing; sequencing was by immunoSEQ multiplex PCR. The sample contains approximately 130,000 clones, about 93% of which appear only once. Sequencing used peripheral blood, obtained on day 0 of AZD1222 vaccination. All receptors come from an adult in good health.

The gene calls are TRBV6-5 and TRBJ1-2; TRBD1 aligns across 7 bases. Per the germline V gene, CDR1 is MNHEY and CDR2 is SVGAGI. The CDR3 covers 12 residues. Losses at the gene ends were 7 bases for V and 7 bases for J; bases not matched to a gene: 6. CDR3 protein: CASNRDSGGYTF. The CDR3 DNA sequence: TGTGCCAGCAACCGGGACAGCGGTGGCTACACCTTC.

DNA of the CDR3: TGTGCCAGCAGCTCCAGACAGGGGGGAAAGGGGGAGCAGTTCTTC. This translates into CASSSRQGGKGEQFF. This chain uses TRBV7-2 with TRBJ2-1; 9 nucleotides line up with TRBD1. V dropped 4 bases and J dropped 10; count of bases not matched to a gene: 11. In germline, CDR1 is SGHTA, CDR2 FQGNSA. This CDR3 region has 15 residues.

Only one count was recorded for this clone. The rearrangement uses TRBV7-9 and TRBJ1-5; possible D gene TRBD1, 5 bases. Trimming removed 2 bases at V and 7 bases at J, with 12 bases between. The CDR3 has 14 amino acids. The germline CDR1 and CDR2 sequences are SEHNR and FQNEAQ (reference sequence). CDR3 region: CASSLPDSSQPQHF. The DNA of the CDR3 is TGTGCCAGCAGCTTACCCGACAGTTCACAGCCCCAGCATTTT.

The chain uses TRBV19 and TRBJ1-4; unclear D gene. With 2 bases removed from V and 4 bases from J, the gap between germline ends came to 14 bases. CDR3 length: 16 amino acids. Germline values: CDR1 LNHDA, CDR2 SQIVND (reference sequence). The CDR3 loop is CASSIRQFPYNEKLFF. Here the CDR3 DNA reads TGTGCCAGTAGTATAAGGCAGTTTCCTTATAATGAAAAACTGTTTTTT.

V gene TRBV5-1 combines with J gene TRBJ2-3, with D perhaps TRBD1 or TRBD2 (5 bases each). CDR3 length: 14 amino acids. Germline V gene lookup returns CDR1 SGHRS and CDR2 YFSETQ. The germline V and J ends were trimmed by 2 bases and 3 bases, with 10 bases remaining between them. CDR3 amino acids: CASSFGAETDTQYF. CDR3 DNA: TGCGCCAGCAGCTTCGGGGCCGAGACAGATACGCAGTATTTT.